This TCR beta chain was captured by sequencing in a study of cytomegalovirus exposure and HLA in healthy donors. General study results and limits: A few V segments could not be told apart, such as TRBV6-2 and TRBV6-3, and were left out. Later analysis showed most CMV-associated TCR beta chains appearing HLA-restricted.

After removal of 4 bases from V and 2 bases from J, the junction contained 3 bases not matched to a gene. The germline CDR1 and CDR2 sequences are MNHEY and SMNVEV (reference sequence). The length of the CDR3 is 15 residues. PCR involved 60 Vbeta and 13 Jbeta primers. Profiling relied on immunoSEQ multiplex PCR, and the TCRdb table lists in-frame clones only, not all of them. Of about 150,000 clones in the sample, under 90% were seen once. About this clone itself: Its specificity is unknown.

The gene calls are TRBV27 and TRBJ2-1; 9 nucleotides align to TRBD2. The sequenced sample was PBMCs. The origin of this receptor is a man aged 25-45 years in good health and CMV-seropositive. The CDR3 bases are TGTGCCAGCAGTTCGGGACTAGCCCCCTACAATGAGCAGTTCTTC. The encoded protein is CASSSGLAPYNEQFF.